Each of the 27 T cell receptor beta chains below was sequenced from the same sample in a study of monozygotic twins with inflammatory bowel disease. TCRdb reanalyzed the 5' RACE reads and collapses them to one entry per CDR3 protein, without DNA. In total, the table holds 300,000 to 350,000 distinct CDR3 sequences. Sequenced: blood. The source of these receptors is a human donor with ulcerative colitis or Crohn's disease, or a healthy co-twin of an affected twin (not recorded which).

The gene calls are TRBV7-2 and TRBJ2-7. Germline CDR1 reads SGHTA; CDR2 reads FQGNSA. CDR3 length: 15 amino acids. The CDR3 spells CASSLVWRGPYEQYF.

The chain links TRBV5-1 to TRBJ2-7; the D gene TCRdb calls, TRBD1, cannot be checked with no DNA. Germline loops: CDR1 SGHRS, CDR2 YFSETQ. The CDR3 has 16 residues. CDR3 protein: CASSLARTTGTYEQYF.

The chain uses TRBV7-2 and TRBJ2-1. The CDR3 totals 14 residues. Germline V CDR1 and CDR2: SGHTA, FQGNSA. This CDR3 reads CASSRLVVGDEQFF.

V and J are TRBV6-1 and TRBJ2-3; TCRdb designates TRBD2, a call that cannot be tested without DNA. CDR3 size: 15 residues. The germline V gene has CDR1 MNHNS and CDR2 SASEGT. CDR3 region: CASSEEVSSTDTQYF.

The rearrangement joins TRBV19 to TRBJ2-7; without DNA, the TCRdb call of TRBD2 cannot be checked. The CDR3 consists of 11 residues. In germline, CDR1 is LNHDA, CDR2 SQIVND (reference sequence). CDR3 sequence: CASSIGGEQYF.

V gene TRBV7-2 combines with J gene TRBJ1-6; TCRdb selects TRBD1, and the lack of DNA leaves this call unchecked. The CDR3 loop spans 14 amino acids. Germline V gives CDR1 SGHTA, CDR2 FQGNSA. The CDR3 protein is CASSPGTWDSPLHF.

The V gene is TRBV5-1, the J gene TRBJ2-2; the D gene TCRdb calls, TRBD2, cannot be checked with no DNA. The CDR3 contains 16 residues. Germline CDR1 and CDR2: SGHRS and YFSETQ. The CDR3 sequence is CASTAGSAGISGELFF.

The rearrangement uses TRBV6-2 or TRBV6-3 and TRBJ1-5. This CDR3 has 13 amino acids. Germline assignment: CDR1 MNHEY and CDR2 SVGEGT. CDR3 loop: CASSYYGSQPQHF.

V usage is TRBV28 and J usage is TRBJ2-6; there is no DNA to check the TCRdb D call of TRBD2. The CDR3 totals 14 residues. Germline values: CDR1 MDHEN, CDR2 SYDVKM. The CDR3: CASSSPPRDDVLTF. Full variable domain (outside the CDR3, taken from reference TRBV28 and TRBJ2-6): DVKVTQSSRYLVKRTGEKVFLECVQDMDHENMFWYRQDPGLGLRLIYFSYDVKMKEKGDIPEGYSVSREKKERFSLILESASTNQTSMYLCASSSPPRDDVLTFGAGSRLTVL.

J is TRBJ1-1 and V is TRBV20-1; with no DNA, the TCRdb D assignment of TRBD1 cannot be verified. This CDR3 comprises 14 residues. Per the germline V gene, CDR1 is DFQATT and CDR2 is SNEGSKA (reference sequence). CDR3 protein: CSARVSLGVVEAFF.

The chain recombines TRBV12-3 or TRBV12-4 with TRBJ1-2; no DNA is available, so the TRBD1 call from TCRdb remains unchecked. The CDR3 spans 13 residues. This CDR3 is CASSSFGGKGYTF.

The chain combines TRBV20-1 with TRBJ1-5; without DNA, the TCRdb call of TRBD1 cannot be checked. The CDR3 extends over 13 amino acids. CDR1 and CDR2 from the germline V gene are DFQATT and SNEGSKA (reference sequence). The CDR3 reads CSAPRPGNQPQHF.

The V call is TRBV4-3, the J call TRBJ2-1; TCRdb's D call of TRBD1 is untestable without DNA. Germline assignment: CDR1 LGHNA and CDR2 YSLEER. The CDR3 loop spans 17 amino acids. The CDR3 here is CASSQEIRTGLGLGQFF.

The chain uses TRBV27 and TRBJ2-5; TCRdb's D call of TRBD1 is untestable without DNA. This CDR3 spans 13 amino acids. Germline V gives CDR1 MNHEY, CDR2 SMNVEV (reference sequence). The CDR3 spells CASSPTGKGAQYF.

The chain joins TRBV12-3 or TRBV12-4 to TRBJ1-2; TCRdb reports TRBD1, a call that lacks DNA to check it against. The CDR3 runs 17 residues. CDR3 residues: CASSPSGRGRGNYGYTF.

This sequence joins TRBV12-3 or TRBV12-4 and TRBJ1-5; TCRdb proposes TRBD1, but this gene call is untestable without DNA. CDR3 length: 15 amino acids. The chain's CDR3 is CASTAWTGGDQPQHF.

The V and J genes are TRBV7-9 and TRBJ2-1; checking the TCRdb D call of TRBD1 is not possible without DNA. The CDR3 consists of 15 residues. Germline lookup yields CDR1 SEHNR and CDR2 FQNEAQ (reference sequence). The chain's CDR3 is CASSLVQDLNNERFF. Drawing the rest from reference TRBV7-9 and TRBJ2-1, the complete variable domain is DTGVSQNPRHKITKRGQNVTFRCDPISEHNRLYWYRQTLGQGPEFLTYFQNEAQLEKSRLLSDRFSAERPKGSFSTLEIQRTEQGDSAMYLCASSLVQDLNNERFFGPGTRLTVL.

The rearrangement links TRBV20-1 to TRBJ1-1; TCRdb picks TRBD1, but there is no DNA to check that call. This CDR3 spans 15 amino acids. Germline lookup yields CDR1 DFQATT and CDR2 SNEGSKA (reference sequence). This CDR3 reads CSAWAPGTGNTEAFF.

CDR3 in amino acids: CASSLNLGRADEQFF. This rearrangement joins TRBV5-1 to TRBJ2-1; lacking DNA, the TRBD2 call made by TCRdb goes unchecked. Germline V gives CDR1 SGHRS, CDR2 YFSETQ. CDR3 length equals 15 residues.

This chain links TRBV7-2 with TRBJ2-7. Germline values: CDR1 SGHTA, CDR2 FQGNSA. This CDR3 is 15 amino acids long. This CDR3 is CASSLSSANPYEQYF.

The CDR3 spells CASSRKTSGSGNEQFF. V gene TRBV4-1 combines with J gene TRBJ2-1; TCRdb returns TRBD2, unconfirmable since there is no DNA. The germline gives CDR1 MGHRA, CDR2 YSYEKL. This CDR3 comprises 16 residues.

The V gene is TRBV5-6, the J gene TRBJ1-4. CDR1 and CDR2 from the germline V gene are SGHDT and YYEEEE. The CDR3 runs to 14 residues. CDR3 in amino acids: CASSLGTENEKLFF.

The genes are TRBV28 and TRBJ2-4; TCRdb proposes TRBD1, but this gene call is untestable without DNA. Germline V gene lookup returns CDR1 MDHEN and CDR2 SYDVKM. The CDR3 is 17 amino acids. This CDR3 reads CASSLGRSAQSKNMQYF.

The J gene is TRBJ2-5, the V gene TRBV5-1; TCRdb's assignment of TRBD2 cannot be checked, as there is no DNA. The V gene's germline CDR1 is SGHRS and CDR2 YFSETQ. The CDR3 length is 18 residues. CDR3 loop: CASSLASSGGAGDETQYF. Full variable domain (missing parts from reference TRBV5-1 and TRBJ2-5): KAGVTQTPRYLIKTRGQQVTLSCSPISGHRSVSWYQQTPGQGLQFLFEYFSETQRNKGNFPGRFSGRQFSNSRSEMNVSTLELGDSALYLCASSLASSGGAGDETQYFGPGTRLLVL.

The chain carries TRBV20-1 and TRBJ1-1. Germline CDR1 DFQATT, CDR2 SNEGSKA (reference sequence). The CDR3 sequence is 13 residues long. The CDR3: CSARKGGTTEAFF.

This chain joins TRBV6-1 and TRBJ1-1. The CDR3 covers 16 residues. Germline CDR1 and CDR2: MNHNS and SASEGT. This CDR3 is CASSKDRPVMNTEAFF.

This chain connects TRBV20-1 to TRBJ2-3. Germline assignment: CDR1 DFQATT and CDR2 SNEGSKA (reference sequence). The CDR3 consists of 13 residues. The CDR3 reads CNARGSLTDTQYF.